This TCR beta chain was found in a study of beta chain features in type 1 diabetes. Study-wide context: Cells sorted and examined across all samples totaled 85 million to 130 million. Findings of the study overall: Type 1 diabetes patients showed a moderate but significant shortening of TCRB CDR3s in all four CD4+ subsets. Sampled from patients, naive, central memory and Treg TCRB repertoires appeared more similar than those sampled from healthy donors.

Per donor, one heparinised blood draw averaged about 116 mL. The purity of all sorted populations exceeded 95%. A note on this clone: Its antigen is unidentified.

The V gene's germline CDR1 is SGDLS and CDR2 YYNGEE. Trimming removed 0 bases from V and 5 bases from J; junction bases left unmatched: 4. This CDR3 region has 16 residues. Reverse transcribing all isolated RNA meant expressed TCRB transcripts were sequenced. Assay used: immunoSEQ multiplex PCR; TCRdb lists only in-frame clones, some missing. This table holds some 640,000 clones, about 14% found once. The chain combines TRBV9 with TRBJ2-3; 12 bases fit TRBD2. The clonotype comes from a man aged 18-30 years with type 1 diabetes. The sequenced material came from naive CD4+ T cells from blood. The CDR3 here is CASSVGTSGAQDTQYF. Written as DNA, the CDR3 is TGTGCCAGCAGCGTAGGGACTAGCGGGGCCCAAGATACGCAGTATTTT.